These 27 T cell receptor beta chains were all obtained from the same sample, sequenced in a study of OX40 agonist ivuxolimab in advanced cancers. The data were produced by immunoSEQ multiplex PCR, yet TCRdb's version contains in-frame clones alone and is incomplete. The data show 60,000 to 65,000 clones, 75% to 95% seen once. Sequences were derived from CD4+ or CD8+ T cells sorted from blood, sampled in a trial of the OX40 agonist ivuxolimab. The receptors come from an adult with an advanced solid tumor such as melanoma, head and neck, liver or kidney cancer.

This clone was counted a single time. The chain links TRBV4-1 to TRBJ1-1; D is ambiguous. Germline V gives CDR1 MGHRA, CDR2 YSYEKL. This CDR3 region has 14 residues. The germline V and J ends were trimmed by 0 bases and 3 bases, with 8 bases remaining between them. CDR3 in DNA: TGCGCCAGCAGCCAAGAATTCTCTGACACTGAAGCTTTCTTT. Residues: CASSQEFSDTEAFF.

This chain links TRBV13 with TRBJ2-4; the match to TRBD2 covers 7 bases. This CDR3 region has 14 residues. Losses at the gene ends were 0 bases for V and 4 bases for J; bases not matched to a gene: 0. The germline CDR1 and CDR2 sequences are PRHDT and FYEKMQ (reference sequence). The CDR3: CASSLGREKNIQYF. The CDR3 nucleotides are TGTGCCAGCAGCTTAGGGCGGGAGAAAAACATTCAGTACTTC.

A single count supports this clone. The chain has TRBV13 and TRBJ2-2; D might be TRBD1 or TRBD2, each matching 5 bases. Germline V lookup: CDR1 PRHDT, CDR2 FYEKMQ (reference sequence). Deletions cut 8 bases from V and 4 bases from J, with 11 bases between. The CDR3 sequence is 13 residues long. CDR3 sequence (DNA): TGTGCCAGCCGGGACGGCATCACCGGGGAGCTGTTTTTT. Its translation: CASRDGITGELFF.

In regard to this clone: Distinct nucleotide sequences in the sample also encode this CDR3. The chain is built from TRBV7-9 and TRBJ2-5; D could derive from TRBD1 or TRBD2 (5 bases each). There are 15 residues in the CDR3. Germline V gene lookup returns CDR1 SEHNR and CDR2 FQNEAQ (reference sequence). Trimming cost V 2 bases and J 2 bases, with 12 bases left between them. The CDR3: CASSLRQGAQETQYF. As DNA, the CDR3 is TGTGCCAGCAGCTTACGGCAGGGAGCTCAAGAGACCCAGTACTTC. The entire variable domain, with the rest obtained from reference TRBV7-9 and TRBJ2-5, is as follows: DTGVSQNPRHKITKRGQNVTFRCDPISEHNRLYWYRQTLGQGPEFLTYFQNEAQLEKSRLLSDRFSAERPKGSFSTLEIQRTEQGDSAMYLCASSLRQGAQETQYFGPGTRLLVL.

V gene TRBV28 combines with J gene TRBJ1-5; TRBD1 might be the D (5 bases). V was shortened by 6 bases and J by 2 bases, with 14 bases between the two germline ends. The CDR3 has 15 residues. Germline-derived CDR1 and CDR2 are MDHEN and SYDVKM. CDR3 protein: CASRRQWRGNQPQHF. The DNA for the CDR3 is TGTGCCAGCAGACGACAGTGGCGGGGCAATCAGCCCCAGCATTTT.

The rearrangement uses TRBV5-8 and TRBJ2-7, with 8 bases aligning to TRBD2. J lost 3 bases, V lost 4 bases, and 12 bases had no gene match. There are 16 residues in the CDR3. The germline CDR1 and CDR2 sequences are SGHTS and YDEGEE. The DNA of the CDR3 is TGTGCCAGCAGCCATACGGTCGGGACTAGGGGCTACGAGCAGTACTTC. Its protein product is CASSHTVGTRGYEQYF.

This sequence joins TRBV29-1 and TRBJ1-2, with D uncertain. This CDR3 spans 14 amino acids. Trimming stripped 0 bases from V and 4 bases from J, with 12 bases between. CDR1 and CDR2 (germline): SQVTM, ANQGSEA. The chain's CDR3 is CSVEDGSEAYGYTF. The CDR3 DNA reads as TGCAGCGTTGAAGATGGGTCCGAGGCCTATGGCTACACCTTC. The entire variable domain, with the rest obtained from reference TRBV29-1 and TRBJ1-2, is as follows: SAVISQKPSRDICQRGTSLTIQCQVDSQVTMMFWYRQQPGQSLTLIATANQGSEATYESGFVIDKFPISRPNLTFSTLTVSNMSPEDSSIYLCSVEDGSEAYGYTFGSGTRLTVV.

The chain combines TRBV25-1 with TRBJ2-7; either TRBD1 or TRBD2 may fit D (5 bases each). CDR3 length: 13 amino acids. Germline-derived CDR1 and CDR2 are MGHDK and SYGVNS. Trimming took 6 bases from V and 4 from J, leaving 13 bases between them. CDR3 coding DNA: TGTGCCAGCAGGGGGGTGGGTATTTACGAGCAGTACTTC. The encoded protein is CASRGVGIYEQYF.

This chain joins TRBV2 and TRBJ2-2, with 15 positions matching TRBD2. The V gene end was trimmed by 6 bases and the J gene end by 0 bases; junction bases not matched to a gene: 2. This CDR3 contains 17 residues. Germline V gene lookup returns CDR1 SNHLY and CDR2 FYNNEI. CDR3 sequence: CASSGTSGRPNTGELFF. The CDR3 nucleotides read TGTGCCAGCAGCGGGACTAGCGGGAGGCCGAACACCGGGGAGCTGTTTTTT.

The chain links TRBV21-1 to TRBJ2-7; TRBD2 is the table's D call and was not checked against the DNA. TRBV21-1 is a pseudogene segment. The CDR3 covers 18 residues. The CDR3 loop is CASSEPGTSGRHSYEQYF. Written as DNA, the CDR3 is TGTGCCAGCAGCGAACCCGGGACTAGCGGGAGGCACTCCTACGAGCAGTACTTC.

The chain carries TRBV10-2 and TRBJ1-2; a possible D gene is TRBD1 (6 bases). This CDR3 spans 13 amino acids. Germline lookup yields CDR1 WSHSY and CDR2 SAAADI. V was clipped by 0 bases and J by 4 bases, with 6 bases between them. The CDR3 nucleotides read TGCGCCAGCAGTGAGTCGGACAGCTATGGCTACACCTTC. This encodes CASSESDSYGYTF.

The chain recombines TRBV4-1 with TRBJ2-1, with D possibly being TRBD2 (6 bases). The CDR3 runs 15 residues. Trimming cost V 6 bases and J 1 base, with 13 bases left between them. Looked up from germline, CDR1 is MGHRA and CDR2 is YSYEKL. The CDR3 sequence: CASSRSGLSYNEQFF. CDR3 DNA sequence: TGCGCCAGCAGTAGAAGCGGGTTGTCCTACAATGAGCAGTTCTTC.

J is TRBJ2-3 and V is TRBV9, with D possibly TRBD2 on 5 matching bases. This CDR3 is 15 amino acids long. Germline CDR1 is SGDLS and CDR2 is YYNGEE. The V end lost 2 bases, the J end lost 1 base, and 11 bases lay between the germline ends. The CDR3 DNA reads TGTGCCAGCAGCGTGGCAGGACTTGGCACAGATACGCAGTATTTT. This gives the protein CASSVAGLGTDTQYF.

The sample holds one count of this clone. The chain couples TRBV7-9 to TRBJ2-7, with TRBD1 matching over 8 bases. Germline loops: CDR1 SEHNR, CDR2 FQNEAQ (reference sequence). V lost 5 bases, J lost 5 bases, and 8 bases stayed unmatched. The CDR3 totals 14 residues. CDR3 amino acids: CASSPGAGGHEQYF. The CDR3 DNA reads TGTGCCAGCAGCCCCGGGGCAGGGGGCCACGAGCAGTACTTC.

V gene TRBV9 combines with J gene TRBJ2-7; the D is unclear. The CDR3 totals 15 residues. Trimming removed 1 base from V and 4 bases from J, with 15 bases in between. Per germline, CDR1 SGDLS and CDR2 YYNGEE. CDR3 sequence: CASSVSVGEIYEQYF. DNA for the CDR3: TGTGCCAGCAGCGTATCTGTGGGTGAGATATACGAGCAGTACTTC.

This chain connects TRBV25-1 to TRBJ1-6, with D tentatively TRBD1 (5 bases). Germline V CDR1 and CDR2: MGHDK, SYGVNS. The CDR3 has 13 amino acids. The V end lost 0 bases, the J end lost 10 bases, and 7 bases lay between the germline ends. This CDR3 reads CASSEYRGSPLHF. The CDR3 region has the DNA TGTGCCAGCAGTGAATATAGGGGCTCACCCCTCCACTTT.

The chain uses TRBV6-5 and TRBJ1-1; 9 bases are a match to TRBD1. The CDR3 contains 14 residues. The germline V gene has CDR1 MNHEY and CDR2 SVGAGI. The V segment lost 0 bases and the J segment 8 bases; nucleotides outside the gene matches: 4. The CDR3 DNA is TGTGCCAGCAGTTACTCGGGACAGGGTGGGGAAGCTTTCTTT. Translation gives CASSYSGQGGEAFF.

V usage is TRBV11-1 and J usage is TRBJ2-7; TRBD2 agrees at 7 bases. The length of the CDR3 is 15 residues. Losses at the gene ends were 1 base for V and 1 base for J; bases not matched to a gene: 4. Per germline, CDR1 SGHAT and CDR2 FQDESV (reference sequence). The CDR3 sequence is CASSLGPAGSYEQYF. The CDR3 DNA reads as TGTGCCAGCAGCTTAGGGCCAGCGGGATCCTACGAGCAGTACTTC.

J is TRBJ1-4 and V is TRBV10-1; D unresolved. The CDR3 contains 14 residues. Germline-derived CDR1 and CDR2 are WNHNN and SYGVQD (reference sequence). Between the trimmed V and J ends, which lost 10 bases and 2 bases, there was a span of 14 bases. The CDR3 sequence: CATIRCPTNEKLFF. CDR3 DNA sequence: TGCGCCACCATCAGGTGTCCCACTAATGAAAAACTGTTTTTT.

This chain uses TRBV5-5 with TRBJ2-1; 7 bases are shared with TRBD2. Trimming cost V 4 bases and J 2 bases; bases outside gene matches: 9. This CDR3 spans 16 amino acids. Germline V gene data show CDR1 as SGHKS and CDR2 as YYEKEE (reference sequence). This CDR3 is CASSAPPAGTYNEQFF. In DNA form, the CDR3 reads TGTGCCAGCAGCGCCCCCCCAGCGGGGACCTACAATGAGCAGTTCTTC.

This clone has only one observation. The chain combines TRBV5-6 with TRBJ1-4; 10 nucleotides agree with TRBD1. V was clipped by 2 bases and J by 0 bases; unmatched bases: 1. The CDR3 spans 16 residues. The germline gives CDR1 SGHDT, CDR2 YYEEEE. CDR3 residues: CASSFGTGATNEKLFF. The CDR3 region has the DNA TGTGCCAGCAGCTTCGGGACAGGGGCAACTAATGAAAAACTGTTTTTT.

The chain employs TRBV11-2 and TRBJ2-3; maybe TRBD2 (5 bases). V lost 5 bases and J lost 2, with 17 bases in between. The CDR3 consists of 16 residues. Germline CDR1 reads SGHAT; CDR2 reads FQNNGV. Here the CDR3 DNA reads TGTGCCAGCAGCCCCCAGCAGCGGAGGTCCACAGATACGCAGTATTTT. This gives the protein CASSPQQRRSTDTQYF.

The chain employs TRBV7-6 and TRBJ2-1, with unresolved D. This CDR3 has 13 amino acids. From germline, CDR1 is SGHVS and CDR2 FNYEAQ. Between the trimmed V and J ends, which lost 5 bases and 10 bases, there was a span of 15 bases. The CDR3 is CASSVGIGAEQFF. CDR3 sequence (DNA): TGTGCCAGCAGCGTAGGGATCGGTGCGGAGCAGTTCTTC.

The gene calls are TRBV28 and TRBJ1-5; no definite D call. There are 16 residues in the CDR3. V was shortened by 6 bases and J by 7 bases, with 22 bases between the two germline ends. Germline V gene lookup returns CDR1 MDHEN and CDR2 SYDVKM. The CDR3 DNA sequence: TGTGCCAGCAGGCCAAAGACCCTGAAGGTGGGCCAGCCCCAGCATTTT. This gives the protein CASRPKTLKVGQPQHF.

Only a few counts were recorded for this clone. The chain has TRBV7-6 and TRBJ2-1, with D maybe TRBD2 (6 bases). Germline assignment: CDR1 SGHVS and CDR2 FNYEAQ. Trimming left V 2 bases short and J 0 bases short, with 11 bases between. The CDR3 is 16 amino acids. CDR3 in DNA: TGTGCCAGCAGCTTACGGGGGTCGAGCTCCTACAATGAGCAGTTCTTC. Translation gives CASSLRGSSSYNEQFF. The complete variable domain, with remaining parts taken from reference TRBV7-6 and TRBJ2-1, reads GAGVSQSPRYKVTKRGQDVALRCDPISGHVSLYWYRQALGQGPEFLTYFNYEAQQDKSGLPNDRFSAERPEGSISTLTIQRTEQRDSAMYRCASSLRGSSSYNEQFFGPGTRLTVL.

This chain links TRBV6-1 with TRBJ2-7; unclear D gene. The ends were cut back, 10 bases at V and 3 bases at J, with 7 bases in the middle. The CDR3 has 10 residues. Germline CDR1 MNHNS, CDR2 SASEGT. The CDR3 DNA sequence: TGTGCCACCGGGCTCTACGAGCAGTACTTC. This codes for CATGLYEQYF.

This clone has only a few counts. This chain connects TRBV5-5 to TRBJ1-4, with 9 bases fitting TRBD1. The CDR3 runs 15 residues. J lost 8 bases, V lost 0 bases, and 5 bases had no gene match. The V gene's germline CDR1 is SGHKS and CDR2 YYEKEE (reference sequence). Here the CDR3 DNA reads TGTGCCAGCAGCTTGGGCGGGACAGGGCGAGAAAAACTGTTTTTT. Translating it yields CASSLGGTGREKLFF. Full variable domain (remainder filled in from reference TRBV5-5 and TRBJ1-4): DAGVTQSPTHLIKTRGQQVTLRCSPISGHKSVSWYQQVLGQGPQFIFQYYEKEERGRGNFPDRFSARQFPNYSSELNVNALLLGDSALYLCASSLGGTGREKLFFGSGTQLSVL.